The 26 T cell receptor beta chains given below trace back to one sample, sequenced in a study of blood T cell repertoires in COVID-19. Produced via immunoSEQ multiplex PCR; TCRdb's table is partial and in-frame only. This table holds roughly 260,000 clones, around 93% found once. Sequenced material: PBMCs or T cells enriched from blood (not recorded which). These receptors were collected from a human donor in a cohort exposed to, infected with or recovered from COVID-19 (not recorded which). The donor label of this sample is uncertain.

The rearrangement uses TRBV18 and TRBJ1-4, with 7 bases that match TRBD1. V lost 2 bases and J lost 7; bases outside the gene matches: 7. Looked up from germline, CDR1 is KGHSH and CDR2 is LQKENI. CDR3 length equals 15 residues. The chain's CDR3 is CASSPAPDRAEKLFF. Here the CDR3 DNA reads TGTGCCAGCTCACCAGCCCCCGACAGGGCTGAAAAACTGTTTTTT.

V is TRBV3-1 (or the pseudogene TRBV3-2) and J is TRBJ2-5; possibly TRBD1 for D (5 bases). Trimming stripped 1 base from V and 3 bases from J, with 12 bases between. There are 15 residues in the CDR3. Looked up from germline, CDR1 is LGHDT and CDR2 is YNNKEL (reference sequence). The CDR3 sequence is CASSQGQGRKETQYF. For the CDR3, the DNA is TGTGCCAGCAGCCAAGGTCAGGGTAGGAAAGAGACCCAGTACTTC.

The rearrangement links TRBV6-5 to TRBJ2-5, with TRBD1 matching over 8 bases. CDR3 size: 13 residues. Germline assignment: CDR1 MNHEY and CDR2 SVGAGI. V shed 4 bases and J 9 bases; nucleotides not matched to a gene: 7. The CDR3 here is CASSLQTGAPQYF. The DNA of the CDR3 is TGTGCCAGCAGTTTACAGACAGGGGCCCCCCAGTACTTC.

This clone was observed a single time. This rearrangement joins TRBV10-3 to TRBJ1-2; 12 positions agree with TRBD1. Germline lookup yields CDR1 ENHRY and CDR2 SYGVKD. This CDR3 spans 14 amino acids. Unmatched junction bases numbered 5, after V lost 6 bases and J lost 6 bases. The CDR3 sequence: CAIRRDRGQDGYTF. The CDR3 DNA reads TGTGCCATCAGACGGGACAGGGGGCAAGATGGCTACACCTTC.

This clone appeared a few times. This chain links TRBV3-1 (or the pseudogene TRBV3-2) with TRBJ1-5; tentatively, D is TRBD1 (5 bases). Germline CDR1 LGHDT, CDR2 YNNKEL (reference sequence). The CDR3 is made up of 22 amino acids. The V and J ends lost 5 bases and 0 bases respectively, with 32 bases between them. In nucleotides, the CDR3 is TGTGCCAGCAGCGCCAAAAGGGGTCGACAGCCGAAACTTCAGTGTAGCAATCAGCCCCAGCATTTT. Its translation: CASSAKRGRQPKLQCSNQPQHF.

The gene calls are TRBV20-1 and TRBJ1-1; D perhaps matches TRBD1 (5 bases). The CDR3 sequence is 11 residues long. The V gene lost 6 bases and the J gene lost 7 bases, with 12 bases spanning the gap. CDR1 DFQATT and CDR2 SNEGSKA come from the germline V gene (reference sequence). CDR3 sequence (DNA): TGCAGTGCCAAGACGGGACTTGAAGCTTTCTTT. Amino acid sequence: CSAKTGLEAFF.

The chain recombines TRBV24-1 with TRBJ1-2; D unclear. Germline V CDR1 and CDR2: KGHDR, SFDVKD. The CDR3 has 12 residues. V lost 5 bases and J lost 8, with 11 bases in between. The DNA of the CDR3 is TGTGCCACCAGTGCCGGGGTAGAAGGCTACACCTTC. This translates into CATSAGVEGYTF.

The gene calls are TRBV7-2 and TRBJ1-5, with D perhaps matching TRBD1 (6 bases). V dropped 1 base and J dropped 4 bases, with 11 bases sitting between them. The germline gives CDR1 SGHTA, CDR2 FQGNSA. This CDR3 spans 15 amino acids. In nucleotides, the CDR3 is TGTGCCAGCAGCTTAGTGGGGGCCAGTAATCAGCCCCAGCATTTT. Its protein is CASSLVGASNQPQHF. Full variable domain (missing parts from reference TRBV7-2 and TRBJ1-5): GAGVSQSPSNKVTEKGKDVELRCDPISGHTALYWYRQSLGQGLEFLIYFQGNSAPDKSGLPSDRFSAERTGGSVSTLTIQRTQQEDSAVYLCASSLVGASNQPQHFGDGTRLSIL.

The chain employs TRBV5-4 and TRBJ2-7, with a weak D call TRBD2 (6 bases). The germline V gene encodes CDR1 SGHNT and CDR2 YYREEE (reference sequence). The CDR3 is made up of 14 amino acids. Trimming cost V 4 bases and J 2 bases, with 13 bases left between them. CDR3 nucleotide sequence: TGTGCCAGCAGCCGCGGGACGGTCCCCTACGAGCAGTACTTC. Its protein product is CASSRGTVPYEQYF.

The chain couples TRBV4-2 to TRBJ1-2, with 8 bases fitting TRBD1. Trimming cost V 4 bases and J 6 bases; bases outside gene matches: 7. This CDR3 contains 14 residues. Germline V CDR1 and CDR2: LGHNA, YNFKEQ. The CDR3 DNA reads TGTGCCAGCAGCCCACTCGGGACAGGTGATGGCTACACCTTC. Protein product: CASSPLGTGDGYTF.

Here the CDR3 reads CASSMWASGGAGELFF. In nucleotides, the CDR3 is TGTGCCAGTAGTATGTGGGCTAGCGGGGGGGCCGGGGAGCTGTTTTTT. This chain joins TRBV19 and TRBJ2-2; TRBD2 agrees at 12 bases. CDR1 is LNHDA and CDR2 is SQIVND in the germline V gene (reference sequence). The ends lost 3 bases at V and 6 bases at J; junction bases unmatched: 5. There are 16 residues in the CDR3.

This clone was recorded only once. The V and J genes are TRBV18 and TRBJ1-2; 8 positions agree with TRBD1. Germline V gene lookup returns CDR1 KGHSH and CDR2 LQKENI. This CDR3 has 19 amino acids. The trim removed 1 base at V and 0 bases at J, leaving 13 bases unmatched. The CDR3 DNA reads TGTGCCAGCTCACCACTCACGCCGACAGGGGCGACCCCTAACTATGGCTACACCTTC. Translation gives CASSPLTPTGATPNYGYTF.

The V gene is TRBV2, the J gene TRBJ1-6; 7 bases agree with TRBD1. CDR3 length: 15 residues. Germline CDR1 SNHLY, CDR2 FYNNEI. V dropped 6 bases and J dropped 7; count of bases not matched to a gene: 9. CDR3 DNA: TGTGCCAGCAGAGAAACGACAGGGATGAATTCACCCCTCCACTTT. Amino acids: CASRETTGMNSPLHF.

The genes are TRBV25-1 and TRBJ2-5, with TRBD2 identical over 10 bases. The germline V gene encodes CDR1 MGHDK and CDR2 SYGVNS. J gave up 7 bases and V 5 bases, and 7 bases lay outside the gene matches. This CDR3 is 14 amino acids long. Here the CDR3 DNA reads TGTGCCAGCAGTTATCTAGCGGGGGCGGGGACCCAGTACTTC. Amino acids: CASSYLAGAGTQYF. Filled out from reference TRBV25-1 and TRBJ2-5, the complete variable domain reads EADIYQTPRYLVIGTGKKITLECSQTMGHDKMYWYQQDPGMELHLIHYSYGVNSTEKGDLSSESTVSRIRTEHFPLTLESARPSHTSQYLCASSYLAGAGTQYFGPGTRLLVL.

This clone was detected a few times. The rearrangement uses TRBV4-1 and TRBJ1-1; 7 nucleotides line up with TRBD1. J was trimmed by 7 bases and V by 4 bases; bases with no gene match: 9. This CDR3 spans 14 amino acids. CDR1 and CDR2 from the germline V gene are MGHRA and YSYEKL. CDR3 sequence reads: CASSPLGQYIEAFF. DNA for the CDR3: TGCGCCAGCAGCCCTCTGGGACAGTACATTGAAGCTTTCTTT.

The J gene is TRBJ1-2, the V gene TRBV30, with D perhaps matching TRBD1 (6 bases). Between the trimmed V and J ends, which lost 4 bases and 4 bases, there was a span of 16 bases. Per germline, CDR1 GTSNPN and CDR2 SVGIG (reference sequence). The CDR3 spans 14 residues. In nucleotides, the CDR3 is TGTGCCTGGATCAGGGGCCGAGGGAGCTATGGCTACACCTTC. This encodes CAWIRGRGSYGYTF.

The rearrangement links TRBV12-5 to TRBJ1-5; D unclear. This CDR3 has 15 residues. V was clipped by 6 bases and J by 0 bases, with 12 bases between them. From germline, CDR1 is LGHNT and CDR2 FRNRAP. CDR3 sequence: CASGLSAVSNQPQHF. DNA of the CDR3: TGTGCTAGTGGACTGAGCGCCGTTAGCAATCAGCCCCAGCATTTT.

The chain carries TRBV5-4 and TRBJ1-1, with unresolved D. The CDR3 extends over 14 amino acids. Germline lookup yields CDR1 SGHNT and CDR2 YYREEE (reference sequence). V lost 5 bases and J lost 1, with 12 bases in between. CDR3 bases: TGTGCCAGCAGAGAGGGAGGGAGGAACACTGAAGCTTTCTTT. Translated, it gives CASREGGRNTEAFF.

Only one count was recorded for this clone. This may stem from a read error, because a much larger clone lies one nucleotide away. DNA for the CDR3: TGTGCCAGCAGCCACGGGATTGAAGCTTTCTTT. It is translated as CASSHGIEAFF. The chain is built from TRBV6-5 and TRBJ1-1; no reliable D call. Germline CDR1 reads MNHEY; CDR2 reads SVGAGI. V shed 6 bases and J shed 7 bases, with 9 bases lying between them. The CDR3 loop spans 11 amino acids.

The chain couples TRBV5-1 to TRBJ2-1; tentative D call: TRBD1 (5 bases). V was trimmed by 2 bases and J by 7 bases, leaving 10 bases between them. Germline V gene data show CDR1 as SGHRS and CDR2 as YFSETQ. The CDR3 spans 13 residues. The CDR3 DNA sequence: TGCGCCAGCAGCTTAAGGACAATAAATGAGCAGTTCTTC. Protein sequence: CASSLRTINEQFF.

The rearrangement links TRBV6-5 to TRBJ1-2, with TRBD1 matching 7 bases. The V segment lost 4 bases and the J segment 8 bases; nucleotides outside the gene matches: 16. CDR1 MNHEY and CDR2 SVGAGI come from the germline V gene. The CDR3 loop spans 16 amino acids. The CDR3 bases are TGTGCCAGCAGTTCCCGGGACAGACCTATTAGGTCGGGCTACACCTTC. This encodes CASSSRDRPIRSGYTF.

This clone was observed a few times. The chain couples TRBV6-5 to TRBJ2-7, with 9 bases aligning to TRBD1. In germline, CDR1 is MNHEY, CDR2 SVGAGI. Trimming cost V 5 bases and J 0 bases; bases outside gene matches: 5. The CDR3 spans 15 residues. CDR3 sequence reads: CASSLDRGSSYEQYF. CDR3 nucleotide sequence: TGTGCCAGCAGTCTCGACAGGGGGAGCTCCTACGAGCAGTACTTC.

This clone was detected once. The V and J genes are TRBV11-2 and TRBJ1-4; TRBD1 aligns across 7 bases. Looked up from germline, CDR1 is SGHAT and CDR2 is FQNNGV. This CDR3 is built from 14 residues. Unmatched junction bases numbered 5, after V lost 3 bases and J lost 7 bases. Here the CDR3 reads CASSFDRAGEKLFF. CDR3 nucleotides: TGTGCCAGCAGCTTCGACAGGGCCGGTGAAAAACTGTTTTTT. Combining the CDR3 with reference TRBV11-2 and TRBJ1-4 gives the whole variable domain EAGVAQSPRYKIIEKRQSVAFWCNPISGHATLYWYQQILGQGPKLLIQFQNNGVVDDSQLPKDRFSAERLKGVDSTLKIQPAKLEDSAVYLCASSFDRAGEKLFFGSGTQLSVL.

This clone was seen only a few times. The sample has other DNA sequences that encode this CDR3 too. V is TRBV5-1 and J is TRBJ2-5; tentative D call: TRBD1 (6 bases). The CDR3 extends over 15 amino acids. Deletions cut 0 bases from V and 3 bases from J, with 12 bases between. Germline CDR1 reads SGHRS; CDR2 reads YFSETQ. CDR3 bases: TGCGCCAGCAGCTTGGACCCAGGGGCTAAAGAGACCCAGTACTTC. Protein: CASSLDPGAKETQYF.

This chain links TRBV4-1 with TRBJ2-2, with a weak D call TRBD1 (5 bases). The CDR3 runs 15 residues. From germline, CDR1 is MGHRA and CDR2 YSYEKL. V gave up 5 bases and J gave up 2 bases, with 12 bases separating them. CDR3 amino acids: CASSFITGNTGELFF. The CDR3 DNA reads as TGCGCCAGCAGCTTCATAACAGGAAACACCGGGGAGCTGTTTTTT.

The V call is TRBV9, the J call TRBJ1-1; D perhaps matches TRBD1 (6 bases). The CDR3 runs to 15 residues. Trimming took 3 bases from V and 7 from J, leaving 19 bases between them. Germline V gene data show CDR1 as SGDLS and CDR2 as YYNGEE. The CDR3 loop reads CASSETSGGADEAFF. CDR3 DNA sequence: TGTGCCAGCAGCGAAACCTCCGGGGGGGCTGATGAAGCTTTCTTT. The full variable domain, completed using reference TRBV9 and TRBJ1-1, is DSGVTQTPKHLITATGQRVTLRCSPRSGDLSVYWYQQSLDQGLQFLIQYYNGEERAKGNILERFSAQQFPDLHSELNLSSLELGDSALYFCASSETSGGADEAFFGQGTRLTVV.